This T cell receptor beta chain was retrieved from a study of shared clonotypes between healthy human individuals. Naive CD8 populations comprised CD45RO-negative cells positively selected for CCR7, excluding terminally differentiated effector memory CD45RA+ cells. Only in-frame clones appear in the TCRdb table, and some are missing; sequencing was by immunoSEQ multiplex PCR. The sample has about 2.1 million clones; roughly 95% are singletons. The sample was naive CD8+ T cells from PBMCs. This TCR was sampled from a man aged 18-30 years in good health. Some clones in this sample may be carry-over from other donors' samples.

CDR3 bases: TGCGCCAGCAGCGCCTGGGAAACCCTATCTGGAAACACCATATATTTT. Translating it yields CASSAWETLSGNTIYF. The chain is built from TRBV5-1 and TRBJ1-3, with D unresolved. The CDR3 covers 16 residues. Germline V gene data show CDR1 as SGHRS and CDR2 as YFSETQ. Trimming removed 4 bases at V and 1 base at J, with 15 bases between.